A selection of T cell receptor beta chains follows, all from one sample in a study of a mutant IDH1 vaccine in newly diagnosed glioma. These TCRs' antigens remain unknown. Clones were read by immunoSEQ multiplex PCR, and TCRdb kept only the in-frame ones, dropping some. The sample includes approximately 60,000 clones, about 81% of them seen just once. Sequences were derived from PBMCs, sampled from a glioma patient whose treatment included an IDH1 peptide vaccine. The receptors originated from a woman between 40 and 55 years old with glioma. Some clones in this sample may be carry-over from other donors' samples. Each CDR3 is given with its conserved first and last residue. The D gene is left open where the match is weak. Where a row states a size, it is once, few, many or the class of an expanded clone; other rows omit it.

D,size,length,J,V,CDR3,DNA
TRBD1,-,14,TRBJ1-2,TRBV7-2,CASSFTGGSYGYTF,TGTGCCAGCAGCTTTACAGGGGGCAGCTATGGCTACACCTTC
-,-,13,TRBJ1-5,TRBV19,CASSGRLDQPQHF,TGTGCCAGTAGTGGGCGACTTGATCAGCCCCAGCATTTT
-,-,12,TRBJ2-7,TRBV5-6,CASSLGAYEQYF,TGTGCCAGCAGCTTGGGGGCCTACGAGCAGTACTTC
-,-,11,TRBJ2-5,TRBV30,CAWSVSETQYF,TGTGCCTGGAGTGTTTCGGAGACCCAGTACTTC
-,-,16,TRBJ1-2,TRBV10-3,CAISTPGAGVVSGYTF,TGTGCCATCAGTACCCCAGGGGCAGGGGTAGTGTCTGGCTACACCTTC
-,few,13,TRBJ2-3,TRBV30,CAWSAGLTDTQYF,TGTGCCTGGAGTGCCGGACTGACAGATACGCAGTATTTT
-,few,11,TRBJ1-4,TRBV30,CAWSLNEKLFF,TGTGCCTGGAGCCTAAATGAAAAACTGTTTTTT
-,-,12,TRBJ1-2,TRBV29-1,CSVEGGEAGYTF,TGCAGCGTTGAAGGAGGGGAGGCTGGCTACACCTTC
-,-,13,TRBJ1-1,TRBV15,CATSRGGYTEAFF,TGTGCCACCAGCAGAGGAGGGTACACTGAAGCTTTCTTT
-,-,15,TRBJ2-1,TRBV11-1,CASSGLTAENGEQFF,TGTGCCAGCAGCGGTCTGACCGCGGAGAACGGTGAGCAGTTCTTC
-,-,13,TRBJ1-5,TRBV5-4,CASSRDGDQPQHF,TGTGCCAGCAGCCGAGACGGTGATCAGCCCCAGCATTTT
-,-,13,TRBJ2-1,TRBV6-5,CASSSPQGNEQFF,TGTGCCAGCAGTAGCCCCCAGGGCAATGAGCAGTTCTTC
TRBD2,-,16,TRBJ2-3,TRBV6-4,CASSDERGGGTDTQYF,TGTGCCAGCAGTGACGAGCGGGGGGGCGGGACAGATACGCAGTATTTT
-,-,14,TRBJ1-1,TRBV9,CASSGTSGGTEAFF,TGTGCCAGCAGCGGCACATCTGGGGGCACTGAAGCTTTCTTT
TRBD1,-,15,TRBJ2-3,TRBV5-1,CASSLGTGVADTQYF,TGCGCCAGCAGCTTAGGGACAGGGGTGGCAGATACGCAGTATTTT
-,few,17,TRBJ1-1,TRBV7-6,CASSPRGVYSVNTEAFF,TGTGCCAGCAGCCCAAGAGGGGTGTACAGCGTGAACACTGAAGCTTTCTTT
-,-,14,TRBJ2-4,TRBV7-2,CASSLAGGRNIQYF,TGTGCCAGCAGCTTAGCGGGGGGGCGCAACATTCAGTACTTC
-,-,12,TRBJ1-3,TRBV9,CASSVGGNTIYF,TGTGCCAGCAGCGTAGGCGGAAACACCATATATTTT
-,-,15,TRBJ1-2,TRBV30,CAWSVLSAVRYGYTF,TGTGCCTGGAGTGTATTGTCGGCAGTTCGATATGGCTACACCTTC
-,-,13,TRBJ2-7,TRBV27,CASSLGPRDEQYF,TGTGCCAGCAGTTTGGGACCCCGGGACGAGCAGTACTTC
-,-,14,TRBJ1-2,TRBV15,CATSRDKTGGGYTF,TGTGCCACCAGCAGAGATAAGACGGGTGGAGGCTACACCTTC
-,-,15,TRBJ2-1,TRBV4-1,CASSQGWKDYNEQFF,TGCGCCAGCAGCCAGGGGTGGAAGGACTACAATGAGCAGTTCTTC
-,once,14,TRBJ1-1,TRBV7-9,CASSLAGRNTEAFF,TGTGCCAGCAGCTTAGCCGGGAGGAACACTGAAGCTTTCTTT
-,-,14,TRBJ2-6,TRBV6-1,CASSAHSGANVLTF,TGTGCCAGCAGTGCCCACTCTGGGGCCAACGTCCTGACTTTC